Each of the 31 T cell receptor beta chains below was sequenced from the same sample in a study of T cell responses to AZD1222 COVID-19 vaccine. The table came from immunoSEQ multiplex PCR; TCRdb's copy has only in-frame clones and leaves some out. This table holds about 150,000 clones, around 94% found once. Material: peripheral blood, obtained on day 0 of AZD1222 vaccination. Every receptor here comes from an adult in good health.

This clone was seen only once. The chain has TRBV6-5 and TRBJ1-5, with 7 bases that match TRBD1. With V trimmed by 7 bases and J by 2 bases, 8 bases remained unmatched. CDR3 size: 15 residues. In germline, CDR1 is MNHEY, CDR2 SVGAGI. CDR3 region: CASTLQGGGNQPQHF. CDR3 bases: TGTGCCAGCACCCTCCAGGGGGGTGGCAATCAGCCCCAGCATTTT.

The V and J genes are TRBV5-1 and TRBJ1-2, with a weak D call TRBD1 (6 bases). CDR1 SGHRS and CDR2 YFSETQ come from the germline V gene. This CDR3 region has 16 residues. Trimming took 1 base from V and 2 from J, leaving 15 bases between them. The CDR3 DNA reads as TGCGCCAGCAGCTTGAGTACGGACAGAAAAAACTATGGCTACACCTTC. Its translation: CASSLSTDRKNYGYTF.

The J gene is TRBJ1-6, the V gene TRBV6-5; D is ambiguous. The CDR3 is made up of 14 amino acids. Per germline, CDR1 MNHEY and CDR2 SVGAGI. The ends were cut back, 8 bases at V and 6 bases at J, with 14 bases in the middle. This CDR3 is CASAFYLGNSPLHF. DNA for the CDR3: TGTGCCAGCGCCTTCTACCTTGGTAATTCACCCCTCCACTTT.

The CDR3 DNA reads as TGTGCCAGCGGGGGACAACTTGGCACTGAAGCTTTCTTT. Translated, it gives CASGGQLGTEAFF. J is TRBJ1-1 and V is TRBV3-1 (or the pseudogene TRBV3-2); D is possibly TRBD1 (6 bases). CDR1 and CDR2 from the germline V gene are LGHDT and YNNKEL (reference sequence). Trimming pared 8 bases from V and 4 bases from J, leaving 14 bases between. The CDR3 consists of 13 residues.

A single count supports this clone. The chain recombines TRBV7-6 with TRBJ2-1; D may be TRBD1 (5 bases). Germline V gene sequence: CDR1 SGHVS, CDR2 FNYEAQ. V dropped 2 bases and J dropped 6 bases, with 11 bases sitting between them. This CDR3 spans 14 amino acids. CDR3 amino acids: CASSLLPGSNEQFF. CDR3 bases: TGTGCCAGCAGCTTACTCCCAGGGTCCAATGAGCAGTTCTTC.

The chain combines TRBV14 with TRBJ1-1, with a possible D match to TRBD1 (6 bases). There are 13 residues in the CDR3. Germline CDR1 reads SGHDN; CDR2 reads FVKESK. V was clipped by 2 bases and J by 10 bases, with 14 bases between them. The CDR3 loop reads CASSQSPGGRAFF. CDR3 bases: TGTGCCAGCAGCCAATCCCCGGGGGGGCGAGCTTTCTTT. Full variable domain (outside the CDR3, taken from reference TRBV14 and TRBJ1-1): EAGVTQFPSHSVIEKGQTVTLRCDPISGHDNLYWYRRVMGKEIKFLLHFVKESKQDESGMPNNRFLAERTGGTYSTLKVQPAELEDSGVYFCASSQSPGGRAFFGQGTRLTVV.

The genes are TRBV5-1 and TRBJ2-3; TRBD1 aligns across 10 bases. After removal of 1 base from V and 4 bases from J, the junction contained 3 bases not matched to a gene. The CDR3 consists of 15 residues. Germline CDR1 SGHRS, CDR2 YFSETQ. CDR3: CASSLLDRGSDTQYF. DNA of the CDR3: TGCGCCAGCAGCTTGCTGGACAGGGGGTCAGATACGCAGTATTTT.

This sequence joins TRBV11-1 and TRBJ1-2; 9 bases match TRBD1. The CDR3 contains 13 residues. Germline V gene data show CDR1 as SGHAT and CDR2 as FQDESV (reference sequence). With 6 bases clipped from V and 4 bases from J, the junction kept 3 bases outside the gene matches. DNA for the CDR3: TGTGCCAGCAGGGGACAGGGCCGCTATGGCTACACCTTC. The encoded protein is CASRGQGRYGYTF.

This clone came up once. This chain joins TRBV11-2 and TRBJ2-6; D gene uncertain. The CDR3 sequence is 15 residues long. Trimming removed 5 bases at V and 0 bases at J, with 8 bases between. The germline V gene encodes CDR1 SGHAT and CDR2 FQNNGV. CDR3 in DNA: TGTGCCAGCAGCCGCGAATTCTCTGGGGCCAACGTCCTGACTTTC. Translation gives CASSREFSGANVLTF.

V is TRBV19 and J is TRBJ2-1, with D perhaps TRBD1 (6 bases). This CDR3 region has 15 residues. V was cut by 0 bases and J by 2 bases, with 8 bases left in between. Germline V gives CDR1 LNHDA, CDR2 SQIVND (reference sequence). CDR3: CASSIDQGTYNEQFF. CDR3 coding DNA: TGTGCCAGTAGTATAGATCAGGGGACCTACAATGAGCAGTTCTTC.

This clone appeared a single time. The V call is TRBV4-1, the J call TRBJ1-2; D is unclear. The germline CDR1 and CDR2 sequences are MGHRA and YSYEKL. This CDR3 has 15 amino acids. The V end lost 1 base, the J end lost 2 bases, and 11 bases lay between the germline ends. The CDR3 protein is CASSQVPGSNYGYTF. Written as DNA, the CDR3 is TGCGCCAGCAGCCAAGTTCCCGGGTCAAACTATGGCTACACCTTC.

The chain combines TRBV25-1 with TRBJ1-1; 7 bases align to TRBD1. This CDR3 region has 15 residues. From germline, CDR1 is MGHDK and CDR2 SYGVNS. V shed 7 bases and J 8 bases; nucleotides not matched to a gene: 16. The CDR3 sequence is CASIHDLPGTEEAFF. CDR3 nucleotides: TGTGCCAGCATCCACGATCTACCCGGGACAGAAGAAGCTTTCTTT.

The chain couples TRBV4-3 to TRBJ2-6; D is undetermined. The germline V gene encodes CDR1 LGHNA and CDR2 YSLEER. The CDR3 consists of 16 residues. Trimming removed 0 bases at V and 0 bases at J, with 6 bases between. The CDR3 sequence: CASSQDQSSGANVLTF. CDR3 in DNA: TGCGCCAGCAGCCAAGATCAGAGCTCTGGGGCCAACGTCCTGACTTTC.

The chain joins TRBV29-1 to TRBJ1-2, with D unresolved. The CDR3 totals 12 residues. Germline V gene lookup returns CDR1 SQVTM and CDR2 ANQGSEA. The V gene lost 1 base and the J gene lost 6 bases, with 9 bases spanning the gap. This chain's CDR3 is CSVEGSGNGYTF. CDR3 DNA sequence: TGCAGCGTTGAAGGCTCAGGAAATGGCTACACCTTC.

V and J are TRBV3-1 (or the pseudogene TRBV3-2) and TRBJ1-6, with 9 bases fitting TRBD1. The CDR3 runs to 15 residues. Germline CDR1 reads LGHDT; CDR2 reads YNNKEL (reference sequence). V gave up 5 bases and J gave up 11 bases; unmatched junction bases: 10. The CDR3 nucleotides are TGTGCCAGCAGCTCGCGGGACAGGGATTATCCACCCCTCCACTTT. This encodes CASSSRDRDYPPLHF.

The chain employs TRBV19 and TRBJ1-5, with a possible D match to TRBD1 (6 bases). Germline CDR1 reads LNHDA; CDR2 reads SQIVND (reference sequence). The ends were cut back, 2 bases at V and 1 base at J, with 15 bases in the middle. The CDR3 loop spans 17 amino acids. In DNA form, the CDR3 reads TGTGCCAGTAGTATATTTGCCGGGGGCTCAAGCAATCAGCCCCAGCATTTT. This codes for CASSIFAGGSSNQPQHF. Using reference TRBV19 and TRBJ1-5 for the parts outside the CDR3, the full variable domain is DGGITQSPKYLFRKEGQNVTLSCEQNLNHDAMYWYRQDPGQGLRLIYYSQIVNDFQKGDIAEGYSVSREKKESFPLTVTSAQKNPTAFYLCASSIFAGGSSNQPQHFGDGTRLSIL.

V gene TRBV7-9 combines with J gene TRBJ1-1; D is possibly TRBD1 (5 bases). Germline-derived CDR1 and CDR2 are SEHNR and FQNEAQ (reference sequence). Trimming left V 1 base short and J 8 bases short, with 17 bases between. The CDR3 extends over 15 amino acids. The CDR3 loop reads CASSLGDSFDGEAFF. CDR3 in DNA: TGTGCCAGCAGCTTAGGTGACAGCTTCGACGGAGAAGCTTTCTTT.

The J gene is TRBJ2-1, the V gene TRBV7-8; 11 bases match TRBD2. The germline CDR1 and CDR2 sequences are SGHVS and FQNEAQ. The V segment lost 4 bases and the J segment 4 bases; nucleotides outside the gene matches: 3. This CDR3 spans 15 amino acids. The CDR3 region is CASSWTSGQYNEQFF. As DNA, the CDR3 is TGTGCCAGCAGCTGGACTAGCGGGCAATACAATGAGCAGTTCTTC.

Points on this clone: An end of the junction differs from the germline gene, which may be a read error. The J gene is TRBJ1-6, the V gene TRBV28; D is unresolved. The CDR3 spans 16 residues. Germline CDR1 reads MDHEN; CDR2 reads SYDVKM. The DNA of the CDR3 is TGCGCCAGTGAGCTGGCCGGGAGCTCCTATAATTCACCCCTCCACTTT. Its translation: CASELAGSSYNSPLHF. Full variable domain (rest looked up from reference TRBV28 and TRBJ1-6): DVKVTQSSRYLVKRTGEKVFLECVQDMDHENMFWYRQDPGLGLRLIYFSYDVKMKEKGDIPEGYSVSREKKERFSLILESASTNQTSMYLCASELAGSSYNSPLHFGNGTRLTVT.

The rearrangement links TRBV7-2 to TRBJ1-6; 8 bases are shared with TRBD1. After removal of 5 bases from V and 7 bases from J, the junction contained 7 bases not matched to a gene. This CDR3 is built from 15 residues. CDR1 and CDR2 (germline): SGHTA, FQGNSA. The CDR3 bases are TGTGCCAGCAGCCCGAGCGGGACAGGCAATTCACCCCTCCACTTT. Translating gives CASSPSGTGNSPLHF.

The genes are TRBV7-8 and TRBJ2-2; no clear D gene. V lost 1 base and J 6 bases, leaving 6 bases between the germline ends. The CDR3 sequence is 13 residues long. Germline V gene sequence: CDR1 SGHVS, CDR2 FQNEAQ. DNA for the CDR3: TGTGCCAGCAGCTTAGTTGTGGCCGGGGAGCTGTTTTTT. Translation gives CASSLVVAGELFF. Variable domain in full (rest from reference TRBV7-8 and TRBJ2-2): GAGVSQSPRYKVAKRGQDVALRCDPISGHVSLFWYQQALGQGPEFLTYFQNEAQLDKSGLPSDRFFAERPEGSVSTLKIQRTQQEDSAVYLCASSLVVAGELFFGEGSRLTVL.

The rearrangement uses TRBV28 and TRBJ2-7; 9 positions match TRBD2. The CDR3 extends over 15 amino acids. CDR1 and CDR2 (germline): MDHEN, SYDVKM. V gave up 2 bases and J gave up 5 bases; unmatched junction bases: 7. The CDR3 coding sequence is TGTGCCAGCAGTTTAGCGGGGGGGCCAAATAACGAGCAGTACGTC. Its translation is CASSLAGGPNNEQYV.

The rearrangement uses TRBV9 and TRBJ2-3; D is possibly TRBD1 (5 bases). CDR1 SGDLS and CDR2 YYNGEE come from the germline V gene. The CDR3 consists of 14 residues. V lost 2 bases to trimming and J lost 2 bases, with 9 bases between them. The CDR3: CASSVAGNTDTQYF. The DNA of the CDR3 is TGTGCCAGCAGCGTTGCAGGGAACACAGATACGCAGTATTTT.

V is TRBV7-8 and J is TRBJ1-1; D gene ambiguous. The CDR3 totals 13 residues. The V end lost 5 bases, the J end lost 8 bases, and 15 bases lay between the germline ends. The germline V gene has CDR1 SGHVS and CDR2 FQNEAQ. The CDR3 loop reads CASSPRGSPEAFF. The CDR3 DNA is TGTGCCAGCAGCCCAAGAGGGTCCCCCGAAGCTTTCTTT. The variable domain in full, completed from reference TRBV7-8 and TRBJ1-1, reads GAGVSQSPRYKVAKRGQDVALRCDPISGHVSLFWYQQALGQGPEFLTYFQNEAQLDKSGLPSDRFFAERPEGSVSTLKIQRTQQEDSAVYLCASSPRGSPEAFFGQGTRLTVV.

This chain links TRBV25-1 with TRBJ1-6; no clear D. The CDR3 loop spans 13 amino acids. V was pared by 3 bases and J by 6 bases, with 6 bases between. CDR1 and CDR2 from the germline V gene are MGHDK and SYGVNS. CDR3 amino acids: CASSDSRNSPLHF. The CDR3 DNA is TGTGCCAGCAGTGACAGCCGTAATTCACCCCTCCACTTT.

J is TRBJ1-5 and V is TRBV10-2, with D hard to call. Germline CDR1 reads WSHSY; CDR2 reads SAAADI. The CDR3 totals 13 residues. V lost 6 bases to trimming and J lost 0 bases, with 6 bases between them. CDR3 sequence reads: CASRAFSNQPQHF. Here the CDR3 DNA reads TGCGCCAGCAGGGCATTTAGCAATCAGCCCCAGCATTTT.

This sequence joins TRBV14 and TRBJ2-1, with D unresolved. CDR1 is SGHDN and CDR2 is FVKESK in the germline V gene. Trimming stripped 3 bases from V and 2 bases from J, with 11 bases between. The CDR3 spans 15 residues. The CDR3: CASSQPVYPYNEQFF. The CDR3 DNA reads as TGTGCCAGCAGCCAGCCGGTCTATCCCTACAATGAGCAGTTCTTC.

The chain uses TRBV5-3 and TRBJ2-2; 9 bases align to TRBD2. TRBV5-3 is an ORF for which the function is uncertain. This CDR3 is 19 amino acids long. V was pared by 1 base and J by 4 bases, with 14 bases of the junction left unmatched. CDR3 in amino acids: CARSLLGDSGSGSTGELFF. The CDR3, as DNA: TGTGCCAGAAGCTTGCTCGGTGATAGCGGGAGTGGAAGCACCGGGGAGCTGTTTTTT.

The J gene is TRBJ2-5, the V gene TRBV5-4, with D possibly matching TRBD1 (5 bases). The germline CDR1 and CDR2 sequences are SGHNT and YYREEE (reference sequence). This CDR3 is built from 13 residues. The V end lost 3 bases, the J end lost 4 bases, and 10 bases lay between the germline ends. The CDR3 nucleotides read TGTGCCAGCAGCTCCCCAGGGCCAGAGACCCAGTACTTC. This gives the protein CASSSPGPETQYF.

The CDR3, as DNA: TGTGCCAGCTCACCCGCCAGGGAAGTAAACTATGGCTACACCTTC. Residues: CASSPAREVNYGYTF. This chain links TRBV18 with TRBJ1-2; D possibly corresponds to TRBD1 (5 bases). Germline V gene lookup returns CDR1 KGHSH and CDR2 LQKENI. Trimming removed 3 bases at V and 2 bases at J, with 13 bases between. The CDR3 covers 15 residues.

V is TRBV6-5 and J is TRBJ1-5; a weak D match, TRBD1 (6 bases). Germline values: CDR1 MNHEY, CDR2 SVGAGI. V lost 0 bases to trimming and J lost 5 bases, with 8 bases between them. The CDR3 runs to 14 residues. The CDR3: CASSYSYRDQPQHF. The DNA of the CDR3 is TGTGCCAGCAGTTACTCTTACAGGGATCAGCCCCAGCATTTT.